The 14 T cell receptor beta chains listed next were all sequenced from one sample in a study of T cells in Graves' hyperthyroidism and ophthalmopathy (dated by TCRdb to between 2018 and 2021). Receptor amplification or capture employed multiplex PCR. The listed sequencing device is Illumina HiSeq 2000. TCR beta CDR3 regions were amplified from RNA transcripts. The first round of RT-PCR for the TCR CDR3 was performed with the HTBI primer set and the Qiagen OneStep RT-PCR kit. TCRdb handled the public reads itself, with Q25 trimming in fastp and clone calling in MiXCR, and kept productive beta chains. One record per CDR3 amino acid sequence lists the most common genes and DNA. The sample table shows some 580,000 distinct CDR3 sequences, and roughly a sixth are seen once. Together, the top ten hold around 3.5% of the sample. Sequenced sample: blood. The receptors come from a woman between 35 and 50 years old with Graves' ophthalmopathy.

This clonotype appeared many times. The rearrangement links TRBV2 to TRBJ1-1; D gene ambiguous. CDR3 length: 13 residues. V was pared by 3 bases and J by 8 bases, with 13 bases between. The germline V gene encodes CDR1 SNHLY and CDR2 FYNNEI. The CDR3 sequence is CASSEERALEAFF. CDR3 coding DNA: TGTGCCAGCAGTGAGGAGAGGGCGTTAGAAGCTTTCTTT. The entire variable domain, with the rest obtained from reference TRBV2 and TRBJ1-1, is as follows: EPEVTQTPSHQVTQMGQEVILRCVPISNHLYFYWYRQILGQKVEFLVSFYNNEISEKSEIFDDQFSVERPDGSNFTLKIRSTKLEDSAMYFCASSEERALEAFFGQGTRLTVV.

In this sample, this clonotype turned up a few times. CDR3 sequence: CASSTIGGRNTEAFF. In DNA, the CDR3 is TGTGCCAGTAGTACCATAGGCGGGAGAAACACTGAAGCTTTCTTT. This chain joins TRBV19 and TRBJ1-1, with D unresolved. This CDR3 has 15 residues. V lost 4 bases to trimming and J lost 2 bases, with 14 bases between them. The germline gives CDR1 LNHDA, CDR2 SQIVND (reference sequence).

This clonotype showed up many times. The gene calls are TRBV20-1 and TRBJ1-1, with 7 bases identical to TRBD1. Germline V gene sequence: CDR1 DFQATT, CDR2 SNEGSKA (reference sequence). The CDR3 is made up of 14 amino acids. The V segment lost 6 bases and the J segment 1 base; nucleotides outside the gene matches: 8. The CDR3 bases are TGCAGTGCCCCGACAGGGACGCCGAACACTGAAGCTTTCTTT. The encoded protein is CSAPTGTPNTEAFF.

This clonotype came up many times. The V gene is TRBV20-1, the J gene TRBJ2-7, with TRBD2 as a possible D gene (5 bases). V lost 5 bases and J 3 bases, leaving 8 bases between the germline ends. Looked up from germline, CDR1 is DFQATT and CDR2 is SNEGSKA (reference sequence). CDR3 size: 11 residues. CDR3 nucleotides: TGCAGTGCTTCCGGGAACTACGAGCAGTACTTC. It codes for CSASGNYEQYF.

This clonotype was counted many times. The chain couples TRBV7-9 to TRBJ2-7; TRBD2 aligns across 8 bases. With V trimmed by 5 bases and J by 3 bases, 15 bases remained unmatched. Germline V CDR1 and CDR2: SEHNR, FQNEAQ (reference sequence). CDR3 length equals 17 residues. The CDR3 reads CASSPKQLVAGNYEQYF. In nucleotides, the CDR3 is TGTGCCAGCAGCCCTAAACAACTGGTAGCGGGAAACTACGAGCAGTACTTC.

This clonotype was seen at least ten times. CDR3 in amino acids: CASSSVAAAYEQYF. CDR3 nucleotides: TGTGCCAGCAGTTCCGTGGCCGCGGCCTACGAGCAGTACTTC. The chain is built from TRBV28 and TRBJ2-7; the D is unclear. From germline, CDR1 is MDHEN and CDR2 SYDVKM. The CDR3 has 14 residues. V was shortened by 4 bases and J by 2 bases, with 12 bases between the two germline ends.

The chain is built from TRBV20-1 and TRBJ2-1; 7 bases align to TRBD2. Germline CDR1 DFQATT, CDR2 SNEGSKA (reference sequence). The CDR3 covers 13 residues. CDR3 DNA: TGCGGGTCTGGCGGGAGATCTTACAATGAGCAGTTCTTC. Encoded protein: CGSGGRSYNEQFF.

The rearrangement uses TRBV5-8 and TRBJ1-2; D call uncertain. V was cut by 0 bases and J by 1 base, with 10 bases left in between. This CDR3 is 15 amino acids long. CDR1 SGHTS and CDR2 YDEGEE come from the germline V gene. The CDR3 nucleotides read TGTGCCAGCAGCTTGGGAGTCACGAATAACTATGGCTACACCTTC. This translates into CASSLGVTNNYGYTF. The whole variable domain, remainder taken from reference TRBV5-8 and TRBJ1-2, is EAGVTQSPTHLIKTRGQQATLRCSPISGHTSVYWYQQALGLGLQFLLWYDEGEERNRGNFPPRFSGRQFPNYSSELNVNALELEDSALYLCASSLGVTNNYGYTFGSGTRLTVV.

This clonotype was seen at least ten times. The J gene is TRBJ2-3, the V gene TRBV7-2; no definite D call. The germline CDR1 and CDR2 sequences are SGHTA and FQGNSA. This CDR3 has 16 amino acids. Trimming stripped 1 base from V and 2 bases from J, with 13 bases between. Here the CDR3 DNA reads TGTGCCAGCAGCTTAGGGTGGTACCTAAACACAGATACGCAGTATTTT. Its protein is CASSLGWYLNTDTQYF.

This clonotype was counted a few times. The chain carries TRBV29-1 and TRBJ2-5; 10 nucleotides align to TRBD1. The CDR3 spans 14 residues. Germline CDR1 is SQVTM and CDR2 is ANQGSEA. The V gene end was trimmed by 5 bases and the J gene end by 4 bases; junction bases not matched to a gene: 7. This chain's CDR3 is CSVPRQGAGETQYF. The CDR3 DNA reads as TGCAGCGTTCCAAGACAGGGGGCCGGAGAGACCCAGTACTTC.

Regarding this clonotype: This could be a read error, since a much larger clone is one nucleotide away. V usage is TRBV20-1 and J usage is TRBJ2-1; 12 bases map to TRBD2. Germline V lookup: CDR1 DFQATT, CDR2 SNEGSKA (reference sequence). The CDR3 contains 21 residues. With 1 base clipped from V and 4 bases from J, the junction kept 20 bases outside the gene matches. The CDR3 here is CSARGLTTSGSSFASYNEQFF. Written as DNA, the CDR3 is TGCAGTGCTAGAGGTCTCACGACTAGCGGGAGTTCGTTCGCCTCTTACAATGAGCAGTTCTTC.

This clonotype occurred a few times. The J gene is TRBJ2-1, the V gene TRBV4-1; 16 nucleotides align to TRBD2. The V and J ends lost 3 bases and 6 bases, in that order; junction bases with no gene match: 11. The CDR3 covers 19 residues. CDR1 and CDR2 from the germline V gene are MGHRA and YSYEKL. CDR3 in amino acids: CASSQYVGTSGGAGNEQFF. CDR3 nucleotide sequence: TGCGCCAGCAGCCAGTACGTGGGGACTAGCGGGGGGGCGGGCAATGAGCAGTTCTTC.

The rearrangement joins TRBV13 to TRBJ2-6; TRBD1 agrees at 8 bases. This CDR3 has 15 amino acids. Germline CDR1 is PRHDT and CDR2 is FYEKMQ (reference sequence). Unmatched junction bases numbered 3, after V lost 5 bases and J lost 3 bases. The CDR3 nucleotides are TGTGCCAGCAGCGCAGGGACAGGTGGGGCCAACGTCCTGACTTTC. Residues: CASSAGTGGANVLTF.

The chain has TRBV20-1 and TRBJ1-4; a possible D gene is TRBD1 (5 bases). The germline CDR1 and CDR2 sequences are DFQATT and SNEGSKA (reference sequence). There are 17 residues in the CDR3. Trimming pared 5 bases from V and 2 bases from J, leaving 21 bases between. The CDR3 DNA reads TGCAGTGCTCTCCCAGGGAGGATAAGGCTGACTAATGAAAAACTGTTTTTT. The encoded protein is CSALPGRIRLTNEKLFF.